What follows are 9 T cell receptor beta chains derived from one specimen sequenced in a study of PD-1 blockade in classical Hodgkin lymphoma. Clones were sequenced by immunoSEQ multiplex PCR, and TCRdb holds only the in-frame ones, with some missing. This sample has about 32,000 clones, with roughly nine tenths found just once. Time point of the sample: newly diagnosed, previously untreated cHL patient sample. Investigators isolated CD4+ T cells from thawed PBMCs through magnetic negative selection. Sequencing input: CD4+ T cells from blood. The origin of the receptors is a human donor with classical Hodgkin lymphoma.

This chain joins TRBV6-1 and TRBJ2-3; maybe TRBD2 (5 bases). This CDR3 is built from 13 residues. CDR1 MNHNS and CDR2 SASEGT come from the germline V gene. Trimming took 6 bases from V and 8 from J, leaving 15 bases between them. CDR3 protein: CASRGAEYVTQYF. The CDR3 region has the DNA TGTGCCAGCAGGGGAGCGGAGTACGTTACGCAGTATTTT.

The CDR3 spells CASRPTSGSYEQYF. The CDR3 DNA is TGTGCCAGCAGACCCACTAGCGGGAGCTACGAGCAGTACTTC. This chain connects TRBV27 to TRBJ2-7; the match to TRBD2 covers 11 bases. From germline, CDR1 is MNHEY and CDR2 SMNVEV (reference sequence). The V and J ends lost 6 bases and 3 bases, in that order; junction bases with no gene match: 4. This CDR3 is 14 amino acids long.

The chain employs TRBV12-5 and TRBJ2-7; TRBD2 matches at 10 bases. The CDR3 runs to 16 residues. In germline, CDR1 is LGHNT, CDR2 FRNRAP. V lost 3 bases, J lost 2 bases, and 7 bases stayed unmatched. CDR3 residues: CASGFGLAGAPYEQYF. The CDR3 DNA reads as TGTGCTAGTGGTTTCGGCCTAGCGGGAGCCCCCTACGAGCAGTACTTC.

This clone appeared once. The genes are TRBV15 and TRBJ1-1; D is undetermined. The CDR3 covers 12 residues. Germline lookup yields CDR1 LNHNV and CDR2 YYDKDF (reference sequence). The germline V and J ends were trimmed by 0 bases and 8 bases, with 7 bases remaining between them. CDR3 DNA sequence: TGTGCCACCAGCAGAGATGGCGGGGAAGCTTTCTTT. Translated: CATSRDGGEAFF.

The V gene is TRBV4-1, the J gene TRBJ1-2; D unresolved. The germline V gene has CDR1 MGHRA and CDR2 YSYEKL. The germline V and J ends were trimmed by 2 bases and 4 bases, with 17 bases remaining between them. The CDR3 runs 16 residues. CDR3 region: CASSQPRVKVSYGYTF. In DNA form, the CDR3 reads TGCGCCAGCAGCCAACCAAGAGTAAAGGTTAGCTATGGCTACACCTTC.

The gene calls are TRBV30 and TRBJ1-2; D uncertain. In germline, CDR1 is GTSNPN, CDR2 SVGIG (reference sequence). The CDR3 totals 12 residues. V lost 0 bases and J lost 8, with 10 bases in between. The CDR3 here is CAWSVLVPGYTF. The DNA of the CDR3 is TGTGCCTGGAGTGTACTGGTCCCCGGCTACACCTTC.

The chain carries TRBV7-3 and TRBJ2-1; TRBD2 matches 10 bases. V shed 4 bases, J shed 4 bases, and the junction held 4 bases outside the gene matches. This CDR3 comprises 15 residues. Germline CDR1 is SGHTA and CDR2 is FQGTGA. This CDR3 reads CASSSLAGVYNEQFF. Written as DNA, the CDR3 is TGTGCCAGCAGCTCCCTAGCGGGAGTATACAATGAGCAGTTCTTC.

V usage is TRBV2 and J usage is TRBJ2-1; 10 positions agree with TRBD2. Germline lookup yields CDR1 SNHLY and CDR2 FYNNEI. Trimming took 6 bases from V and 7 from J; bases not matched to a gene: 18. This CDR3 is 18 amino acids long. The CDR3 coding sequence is TGTGCCAGCAGGGAGGGTGACAGCGGGAGGGCCGTGTCGAATGAGCAGTTCTTC. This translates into CASREGDSGRAVSNEQFF.

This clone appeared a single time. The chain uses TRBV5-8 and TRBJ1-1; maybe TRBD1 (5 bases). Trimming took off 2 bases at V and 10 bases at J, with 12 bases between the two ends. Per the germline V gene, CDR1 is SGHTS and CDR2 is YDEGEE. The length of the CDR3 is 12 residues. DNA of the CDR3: TGTGCCAGCAGCTTAGGCCAGGGTCTAGCTTTCTTT. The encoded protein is CASSLGQGLAFF.